This T cell receptor (beta chain) was recovered during a study of a mutant IDH1 vaccine in newly diagnosed glioma. As for the study in general: Onset of vaccination occurred 4-6 weeks following radiotherapy alone, or with temozolomide cycles. Mean patient age was about 40 years; around 62% were male and approximately 40% female. Patients got radiotherapy, temozolomide, or both beforehand, and most got both.

This clone was picked up one time. Antigen specificity is unknown. V lost 0 bases, J lost 2 bases, and 8 bases lay in between. Germline CDR1 is KGHSH and CDR2 is LQKENI. The CDR3 loop spans 15 amino acids. The time point here: week 5, during vaccination. Vaccinated patients received 300 ug of mutant IDH1 20-mer peptide per dose, with topical imiquimod. The donors' diagnosis was new WHO grade 3 or 4 astrocytoma that was IDH1-mutant and ATRX-lost. Data came from immunoSEQ multiplex PCR; TCRdb stores just in-frame clones and leaves some out. Of about 50,000 clones listed, about 80% are singletons. This TCR derives from a woman between 50 and 59 years old with glioma. J is TRBJ1-3 and V is TRBV18, with a weak D call TRBD1 (6 bases). The sequencing used PBMCs, collected from a glioma patient whose treatment included an IDH1 peptide vaccine. This CDR3 is CASSPPDRTGNTIYF. CDR3 in DNA: TGTGCCAGCTCACCACCAGACAGGACTGGAAACACCATATATTTT.